This T cell receptor beta chain was sequenced in a study of cytomegalovirus exposure and HLA in healthy donors. In regard to this clone: Antigen unknown.

The V gene end was trimmed by 4 bases and the J gene end by 4 bases; junction bases not matched to a gene: 10. The CDR3 spans 16 residues. Germline V gene lookup returns CDR1 MNHNY and CDR2 SVGAGI (reference sequence). Primers included in the PCR were 60 Vbeta and 13 Jbeta primers. Sequencing was performed with immunoSEQ multiplex PCR; in TCRdb, only in-frame clones are kept and a portion is missing. This sample has 150,000 to 200,000 clones, with roughly 80% found just once. Whole-study findings and limits: A few V segments could not be told apart, such as TRBV6-2 and TRBV6-3, and were left out.

The sample comprised PBMCs. The receptor was derived from a woman between 40 and 55 years old in good health and CMV-seropositive. V is TRBV6-6 and J is TRBJ2-7; 10 bases line up with TRBD1. The CDR3 loop is CASSSPDRGRLYEQYF. CDR3 nucleotides: TGTGCCAGCAGTTCGCCGGACAGGGGGAGATTATACGAGCAGTACTTC.